These 7 T cell receptor beta chains were all obtained from the same sample, sequenced in a study of T cells in Graves' hyperthyroidism and ophthalmopathy. Amplified TCR beta CDR3 regions derived from RNA transcripts. The HTBI set primed first-round TCR CDR3 RT-PCR. MiXCR, run by TCRdb on the multiplex PCR reads, gives a single entry per CDR3 protein. The sample contains around 190,000 distinct CDR3 sequences, around 17% of which appear only once. The sample was blood. The receptor set was obtained from a woman in her forties or fifties with Graves' hyperthyroidism.

The rearrangement joins TRBV4-1 to TRBJ2-2; no firm D call. CDR3 size: 12 residues. V was trimmed by 4 bases and J by 5 bases, leaving 5 bases between them. Germline V CDR1 and CDR2: MGHRA, YSYEKL. The CDR3 reads CASSPRTGELFF. The CDR3 region has the DNA TGCGCCAGCAGCCCCCGAACCGGGGAGCTGTTTTTT.

This clonotype occurred a few times. The rearrangement links TRBV15 to TRBJ1-4; D call uncertain. The CDR3 consists of 18 residues. The V end lost 0 bases, the J end lost 10 bases, and 24 bases lay between the germline ends. Looked up from germline, CDR1 is LNHNV and CDR2 is YYDKDF (reference sequence). The CDR3 DNA reads TGTGCCACCAGCAGAGATAATAGCTGGCGGACCCTCCGACCAAAACTGTTTTTT. It specifies CATSRDNSWRTLRPKLFF. The full variable domain, in which reference TRBV15 and TRBJ1-4 provide the parts outside the CDR3, is DAMVIQNPRYQVTQFGKPVTLSCSQTLNHNVMYWYQQKSSQAPKLLFHYYDKDFNNEADTPDNFQSRRPNTSFCFLDIRSPGLGDTAMYLCATSRDNSWRTLRPKLFFGSGTQLSVL.

In this sample, this clonotype turned up a few times. This chain joins TRBV9 and TRBJ2-1; 9 bases match TRBD2. Germline trimming cut 0 bases from V and 7 bases from J; bases unmatched to any gene: 14. CDR1 is SGDLS, CDR2 YYNGEE, per germline. The CDR3 spans 18 residues. The CDR3 is CASSVEVVAGVVANEQFF. CDR3 in DNA: TGTGCCAGCAGCGTAGAGGTGGTAGCGGGAGTAGTTGCGAATGAGCAGTTCTTC.

This clonotype showed up many times. The chain couples TRBV29-1 to TRBJ2-1; D may be TRBD2 (6 bases). Between the trimmed V and J ends, which lost 3 bases and 9 bases, there was a span of 15 bases. This CDR3 is 13 amino acids long. Germline lookup yields CDR1 SQVTM and CDR2 ANQGSEA. The CDR3 loop reads CSVDLGGPSEQFF. CDR3 DNA: TGCAGCGTTGACCTGGGAGGCCCTAGTGAGCAGTTCTTC.

This clonotype was seen only a few times. This chain uses TRBV27 with TRBJ2-1; TRBD2 aligns across 8 bases. CDR3 length: 14 amino acids. J lost 2 bases, V lost 8 bases, and 5 bases had no gene match. Per germline, CDR1 MNHEY and CDR2 SMNVEV (reference sequence). The CDR3 here is CASQTSGPYNEQFF. CDR3 coding DNA: TGTGCCAGCCAAACTAGCGGTCCCTACAATGAGCAGTTCTTC.

By sample fraction, this clonotype is medium-sized. The chain couples TRBV24-1 to TRBJ2-1; D remains unclear. The CDR3 contains 13 residues. Germline V lookup: CDR1 KGHDR, CDR2 SFDVKD. V lost 3 bases to trimming and J lost 8 bases, with 10 bases between them. CDR3 DNA: TGTGCCACCAGTGATGACCCCTCGGATGAGCAGTTCTTC. This codes for CATSDDPSDEQFF.

This clonotype showed up many times. The V and J genes are TRBV7-9 and TRBJ2-7; a possible D gene is TRBD1 (6 bases). The CDR3 totals 14 residues. V gave up 5 bases and J gave up 6 bases, with 17 bases separating them. Germline CDR1 SEHNR, CDR2 FQNEAQ (reference sequence). CDR3 region: CASSLQGFQGEQYF. CDR3 nucleotides: TGTGCCAGCAGCCTGCAGGGGTTTCAAGGCGAGCAGTACTTC.